This TCR beta chain emerged from a study of T cell repertoires in cytomegalovirus infection. Study context: It was the public TCR beta signatures that indicated both CMV infection and matching HLA type.

CDR1 is MNHEY, CDR2 SMNVEV, per germline (reference sequence). This CDR3 contains 15 residues. Trimming removed 4 bases from V and 7 bases from J; junction bases left unmatched: 5. Each CDR3 protein gets one entry after TCRdb re-called the reads with MiXCR. Among some 170,000 distinct CDR3 sequences, about 15% were seen once, and the ten largest hold 20% to 25%. Sequenced input: CD8+ T cells from PBMCs. This chain uses TRBV27 with TRBJ1-6; 9 bases match TRBD1. The source is a human donor in good health (CMV status not recorded). Some clones in this sample may be carry-over from other donors' samples. CDR3 DNA sequence: TGTGCCAGCAGTTCGAGGGACAGGGTCAATTCACCCCTCCACTTT. Its translation: CASSSRDRVNSPLHF.